These 7 T cell receptor beta chains came from one sample sequenced in a study of T cells in Graves' hyperthyroidism and ophthalmopathy. The TCR beta CDR3 regions underwent amplification using RNA transcripts as the source. Researchers ran a first-round RT-PCR on the TCR CDR3 using the HTBI primer set. TCRdb redid the calling of the multiplex PCR reads with MiXCR, one entry per CDR3 protein. The repertoire holds 150,000 or so distinct CDR3 sequences, with 22% as singletons. The material sequenced was blood. All receptors derive from a woman in her 50s with Graves' hyperthyroidism that later progressed to Graves' ophthalmopathy.

This clonotype has a count of ten or more. The CDR3 loop is CASLLPGQPQHF. CDR3 DNA: TGTGCCAGCCTACTCCCCGGTCAGCCCCAGCATTTT. The J gene is TRBJ1-5, the V gene TRBV28; no definite D call. With 8 bases removed from V and 6 bases from J, the gap between germline ends came to 11 bases. The CDR3 runs to 12 residues. CDR1 is MDHEN and CDR2 is SYDVKM in the germline V gene.

This CDR3 is CASRRSTGNLADTQYF. The CDR3 DNA reads as TGTGCCAGCAGGAGATCAACAGGGAATTTGGCAGATACGCAGTATTTT. J is TRBJ2-3 and V is TRBV2; tentative D call: TRBD1 (6 bases). The germline gives CDR1 SNHLY, CDR2 FYNNEI. Between the trimmed V and J ends, which lost 6 bases and 4 bases, there was a span of 20 bases. This CDR3 is built from 16 residues.

The chain couples TRBV5-6 to TRBJ2-1; TRBD2 matches 13 bases. The germline V gene has CDR1 SGHDT and CDR2 YYEEEE. This CDR3 has 15 residues. The V segment lost 2 bases and the J segment 8 bases; nucleotides outside the gene matches: 4. DNA of the CDR3: TGTGCCAGCAGCTTTGGACTAGCGGGAGATTATGAGCAGTTCTTC. The encoded protein is CASSFGLAGDYEQFF. The whole variable domain, filled in from reference TRBV5-6 and TRBJ2-1, reads DAGVTQSPTHLIKTRGQQVTLRCSPKSGHDTVSWYQQALGQGPQFIFQYYEEEERQRGNFPDRFSGHQFPNYSSELNVNALLLGDSALYLCASSFGLAGDYEQFFGPGTRLTVL.

V usage is TRBV7-6 and J usage is TRBJ2-2; possible D gene TRBD2, 6 bases. The CDR3 is 15 residues long. V was pared by 1 base and J by 4 bases, with 10 bases between. In germline, CDR1 is SGHVS, CDR2 FNYEAQ. CDR3 loop: CASSLVAAGTGELFF. Here the CDR3 DNA reads TGTGCCAGCAGCTTAGTAGCGGCCGGCACCGGGGAGCTGTTTTTT.

This clonotype appeared many times. The gene calls are TRBV5-1 and TRBJ2-3, with D possibly TRBD1 on 6 matching bases. Germline V gene sequence: CDR1 SGHRS, CDR2 YFSETQ. Trimming stripped 0 bases from V and 7 bases from J, with 15 bases between. The CDR3 is made up of 15 amino acids. The CDR3: CASSLGQEFVYTQYF. CDR3 nucleotide sequence: TGCGCCAGCAGCTTGGGACAGGAGTTCGTTTATACGCAGTATTTT.

The gene calls are TRBV9 and TRBJ2-2; D ambiguous. The CDR3 spans 13 residues. Germline V gene data show CDR1 as SGDLS and CDR2 as YYNGEE. V dropped 0 bases and J dropped 6 bases, with 6 bases sitting between them. The CDR3 loop is CASSVAVAGELFF. The CDR3 nucleotides are TGTGCCAGCAGCGTAGCAGTCGCCGGGGAGCTGTTTTTT.

The table lists this clonotype with many counts. This chain joins TRBV5-1 and TRBJ2-7; possibly TRBD2 for D (5 bases). Germline CDR1 is SGHRS and CDR2 is YFSETQ. The V and J ends lost 6 bases and 0 bases respectively, with 16 bases between them. The CDR3 contains 15 residues. CDR3 in amino acids: CASTPWAGSSYEQYF. In DNA, the CDR3 is TGCGCCAGCACCCCCTGGGCGGGCAGCTCCTACGAGCAGTACTTC.